This T cell receptor beta chain was captured by sequencing in a study of T cells in Graves' hyperthyroidism and ophthalmopathy. It was RNA transcripts that yielded the amplified TCR beta CDR3 regions. When the TCR CDR3 underwent first-round RT-PCR, the HTBI primer set was used. TCRdb fed the multiplex PCR reads into MiXCR, producing one record per CDR3 protein. The data contain 600,000 or so distinct CDR3 sequences, just over 45% of them seen just once; the ten biggest clones take up 8.2%. The germline V gene encodes CDR1 DFQATT and CDR2 SNEGSKA (reference sequence). CDR3 length: 14 amino acids. The J segment lost 3 bases and the V segment lost 4 bases, leaving 8 bases of the junction unmatched. Hyperthyroidism was newly diagnosed in patients aged 18 to 65 (duration under 2 months).

The rearrangement joins TRBV20-1 to TRBJ2-7, with 8 bases lining up with TRBD2. Sequences were obtained from peripheral blood or thyroid tissue (not recorded which). The sequence came from a woman aged 18-29 years with Graves' hyperthyroidism. The CDR3 loop is CSATQSGSLYEQYF. CDR3 nucleotide sequence: TGCAGTGCTACCCAGAGCGGGAGTCTCTACGAGCAGTACTTC.